Presented here are 5 T cell receptor beta chains from one specimen sequenced in a study of blood T cells in healthy people across ages. It was with a sample-barcoded 5' primer and a J-beta primer mix that a second PCR of roughly 6 to 11 cycles was run. TCRdb recomputed calls from the 5' RACE reads with MiXCR, one row per CDR3 protein. The sample consists of about 840,000 distinct CDR3 sequences, around 29% of them appearing once. The sample was also reused in another study, on T cells of mothers and their children.

The sequenced sample was blood. Receptors originate from a woman in her thirties or forties in good health.

The V gene is TRBV12-3 or TRBV12-4, the J gene TRBJ1-2, with no clear D. The CDR3 runs 15 residues. V was trimmed by 3 bases and J by 4 bases, leaving 15 bases between them. CDR3 nucleotide sequence: TGTGCCAGCAGTTTCTCATACAGCCGGGGCTATGGCTACACCTTC. Protein sequence: CASSFSYSRGYGYTF.

This clonotype was seen more than once but under ten times. This chain joins TRBV2 and TRBJ2-3; TRBD2 aligns across 10 bases. Germline CDR1 reads SNHLY; CDR2 reads FYNNEI. The V gene end was trimmed by 5 bases and the J gene end by 6 bases; junction bases not matched to a gene: 8. The CDR3 extends over 15 amino acids. CDR3 loop: CASSLSSGGLDTQYF. The CDR3 DNA sequence: TGTGCCAGCAGTCTCTCTAGCGGGGGTTTGGATACGCAGTATTTT. The variable domain in full, with the rest retrieved from reference TRBV2 and TRBJ2-3, is EPEVTQTPSHQVTQMGQEVILRCVPISNHLYFYWYRQILGQKVEFLVSFYNNEISEKSEIFDDQFSVERPDGSNFTLKIRSTKLEDSAMYFCASSLSSGGLDTQYFGPGTRLTVL.

CDR3 protein: CASSQDEETRGYEQYF. The CDR3 nucleotides are TGCGCCAGCAGCCAAGACGAGGAGACTAGGGGGTACGAGCAGTACTTC. The V and J genes are TRBV4-1 and TRBJ2-4, with D perhaps assigned TRBD1 or TRBD2 (6 bases each). The J call is in doubt because the DNA end fits TRBJ2-7 better. CDR3 length equals 16 residues. The germline V gene has CDR1 MGHRA and CDR2 YSYEKL.

A word on this clonotype: This CDR3 fails to terminate in the conserved phenylalanine or tryptophan, so it likely reflects a read error. The rearrangement joins TRBV6-5 to TRBJ1-2; tentative D call: TRBD1 (6 bases). V shed 2 bases and J shed 0 bases, with 13 bases lying between them. The CDR3 runs to 16 residues. From germline, CDR1 is MNHEY and CDR2 SVGAGI. This CDR3 is CASSYRGGTSNYGYTV. For the CDR3, the DNA is TGTGCCAGCAGTTACCGTGGAGGGACATCTAACTATGGCTACACCGTC.

J is TRBJ1-1 and V is TRBV5-6; D is ambiguous. Trimming pared 0 bases from V and 5 bases from J, leaving 11 bases between. This CDR3 comprises 14 residues. Germline CDR1 SGHDT, CDR2 YYEEEE. The CDR3 nucleotides are TGTGCCAGCAGCTTGGCGGGGAAGAGTACTGAAGCTTTCTTT. Its translation: CASSLAGKSTEAFF.